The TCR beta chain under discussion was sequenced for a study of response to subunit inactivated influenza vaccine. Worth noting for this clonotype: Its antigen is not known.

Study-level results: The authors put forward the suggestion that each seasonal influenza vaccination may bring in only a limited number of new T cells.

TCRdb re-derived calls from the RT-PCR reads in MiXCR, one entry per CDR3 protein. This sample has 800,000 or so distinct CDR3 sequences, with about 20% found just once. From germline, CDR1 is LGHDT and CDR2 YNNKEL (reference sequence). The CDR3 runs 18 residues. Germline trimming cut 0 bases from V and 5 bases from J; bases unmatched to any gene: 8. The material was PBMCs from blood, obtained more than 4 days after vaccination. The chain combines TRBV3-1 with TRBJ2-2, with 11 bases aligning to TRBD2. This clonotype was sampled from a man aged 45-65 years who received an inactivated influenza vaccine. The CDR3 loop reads CASSQEGLAGGGTGELFF. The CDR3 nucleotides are TGTGCCAGCAGCCAAGAAGGTCTAGCGGGAGGTGGGACCGGGGAGCTGTTTTTT.